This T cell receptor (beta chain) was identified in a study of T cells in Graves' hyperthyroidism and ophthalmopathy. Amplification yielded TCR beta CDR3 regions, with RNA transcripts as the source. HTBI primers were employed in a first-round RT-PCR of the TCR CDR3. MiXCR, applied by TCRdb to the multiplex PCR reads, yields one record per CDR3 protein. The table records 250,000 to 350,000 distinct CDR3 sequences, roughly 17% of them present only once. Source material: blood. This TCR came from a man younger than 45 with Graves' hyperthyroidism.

In nucleotides, the CDR3 is TGTGCCATCACCGACGACAGGGTAGGCGGCACCATATATTTT. It codes for CAITDDRVGGTIYF. The chain has TRBV10-3 and TRBJ1-3; TRBD1 matches at 7 bases. J was trimmed by 9 bases and V by 7 bases; bases with no gene match: 12. CDR1 ENHRY and CDR2 SYGVKD come from the germline V gene. The CDR3 length is 14 residues.